This T cell receptor beta chain came from a study of sequential checkpoint blockade in melanoma. Study as a whole: First-line arms were nivolumab then ipilimumab, or the reverse, randomized 1:1.

The CDR3 totals 13 residues. After removal of 5 bases from V and 4 bases from J, the junction contained 4 bases not matched to a gene. Germline CDR1 is SGHVS and CDR2 is FNYEAQ. Treatment here: randomized to nivolumab then ipilimumab (arm A) or the reverse (arm B). None of the patients previously received DNA-damaging chemotherapy. The data were produced by immunoSEQ multiplex PCR, yet TCRdb's version contains in-frame clones alone and is incomplete. The data hold some 17,000 clones, with more than 75% observed a single time. The chain combines TRBV7-6 with TRBJ1-1; 7 bases fit TRBD1. This material consisted of CD8+ T cells sorted from blood (inferred from file names), taken from a patient given nivolumab and ipilimumab in sequence. This receptor was taken from a human donor with melanoma. CDR3 sequence reads: CASSKTGSTEAFF. The CDR3 DNA is TGTGCCAGCAGCAAGACAGGGTCCACTGAAGCTTTCTTT. Full variable domain (missing parts from reference TRBV7-6 and TRBJ1-1): GAGVSQSPRYKVTKRGQDVALRCDPISGHVSLYWYRQALGQGPEFLTYFNYEAQQDKSGLPNDRFSAERPEGSISTLTIQRTEQRDSAMYRCASSKTGSTEAFFGQGTRLTVV.